This TCR beta chain is from a study of T cells of healthy individuals (dated by TCRdb to 2016 to 2019). This clonotype was observed at least ten times. The clone's antigen remains unknown. No base-level quality is on record; no much larger clone is a single base apart. Measured from the cysteine to the phenylalanine, the CDR3 is 14 residues long. Only the CDR3 portion is preserved as DNA: 42 bases, with reading frame beginning at the first base. V is shortened by 7 bases, J by 3 bases, and the region joining them spans 15 bases. The germline V gene specifies MDHEN as CDR1 and SYDVKM as CDR2. The receptor library was made with 5' RACE. Sequencing instrument: Illumina MiSeq. TCRdb reanalyzed the raw reads on its own, using fastp at Q25 for trimming and MiXCR for clone calling, and kept in-frame beta chains. Duplicate CDR3 protein sequences are folded into a single record with the most common DNA and genes. The sample yields 90,000 to 100,000 distinct CDR3 sequences; approximately 15% were counted once. About 6.2% of the sample is taken by the ten largest.

The clonotype was recovered from a human donor in good health. Rearrangement joined TRBV28 to TRBJ1-2, and possibly TRBD1, on 5 matching bases. The bases read TGTGCCAGCACCCACCGGGGGGACGACTATGGCTACACCTTC. The encoded protein is CASTHRGDDYGYTF.